This TCR beta chain was found in a study of low-dose radiotherapy and immunotherapy resistance in tumors. In the study overall: Study patients were administered oral aspirin at 300 mg daily for four cycles from cycle 1 day 1.

This clonotype showed up many times. V was clipped by 8 bases and J by 4 bases; unmatched bases: 10. This CDR3 has 16 amino acids. Germline V gene data show CDR1 as SGHAT and CDR2 as FQDESV (reference sequence). Specified time point: before trial treatment. TRAV- and TRBV-specific primers primed first-strand cDNA, covering alpha and beta chains. Using a constant-region primer together with a V-primer adapter, TCRs were subjected to roughly 20 PCR cycles of amplification. TCRdb fed the reads into MiXCR, producing one record per CDR3 protein. The sample includes about 71,000 distinct CDR3 sequences, around 32% seen only once; the top ten take roughly 11%.

The chain uses TRBV11-1 and TRBJ2-2; TRBD2 agrees at 10 bases. The starting material was PBMCs, obtained before treatment. The sequence was collected from a female donor with ovarian cancer. CDR3 region: CASRLAGVGGTGELFF. The CDR3 DNA follows: TGTGCCAGCCGTCTAGCGGGAGTCGGTGGCACCGGGGAGCTGTTTTTT.